Below, one T cell receptor (beta chain) is given with its context. The antigen remains undetermined. The data originate from a study of T cells expressing NK-cell markers. In the study overall: Investigators obtained TCR beta repertoires from sorted CD3+CD56+NKG2C+, CD3+CD56+NKG2C- and CD3+CD56-NKG2C+ T cells. Study observations and caveats: The contribution of dominant NKG2C+ clonotypes to CD8+ T cells in roughly 6 donors was roughly 1.0-7.5%.

The CDR3 runs to 13 residues. Following a re-call of the 5' RACE reads, TCRdb has one entry per CDR3 protein and lacks DNA. The sample has some 150,000 distinct CDR3 sequences; the top ten hold 9.5% to 15%. Sequencing was done on a sample of blood T cells: a sorted CD56 or NKG2C T cell subset, CD4+ or CD8+ T cells, or bulk PBMC T cells (not recorded which). This receptor was taken from a man between 18 and 29 years old in good health. The rearrangement joins TRBV12-3 or TRBV12-4 to TRBJ1-2. The chain's CDR3 is CASSVRVRGGYTF.